A single T cell receptor (beta chain) is shown here with its context. Antigen unknown. The data stem from a study of shared clonotypes between healthy human individuals. Points from the study as a whole: Naive subsets generally had larger estimated richness than memory subsets. Non-shared clonotypes had lower generation probabilities than those shared by all four donors.

Sequencing used immunoSEQ multiplex PCR; TCRdb keeps in-frame clones, though not all of them. The table lists about 2.5 million clones, less than 95% of them singletons. J gave up 0 bases and V 6 bases, and 6 bases lay outside the gene matches. This CDR3 has 15 residues. Germline CDR1 ENHRY, CDR2 SYGVKD. This chain connects TRBV10-3 to TRBJ2-7; TRBD1 agrees at 9 bases. Sequencing was performed on naive CD4+ T cells from PBMCs. Subset denoted: CD45RA+ positively selected. The sequence was obtained from a man aged 18 to 35 in good health. Some clones in this sample may be carry-over from other donors' samples. The CDR3 reads CAIRAGTGYSYEQYF. As DNA, the CDR3 is TGTGCCATCAGGGCCGGGACAGGGTACTCCTACGAGCAGTACTTC.